Presented here are 27 T cell receptor beta chains from one specimen sequenced in a study of T cell changes during pregnancy in multiple sclerosis. TCRdb's copy holds only in-frame clones and misses some; the assay was immunoSEQ multiplex PCR. The table has fewer than 95,000 clones, roughly 93% seen once; the top ten hold 3.5% to 4.5%. Material: peripheral blood, obtained in the first trimester of pregnancy. All receptors derive from a female donor with multiple sclerosis, enrolled in a pregnancy study.

V usage is TRBV5-6 and J usage is TRBJ1-5; no firm D call. Germline assignment: CDR1 SGHDT and CDR2 YYEEEE. The ends were cut back, 2 bases at V and 6 bases at J, with 12 bases in the middle. The CDR3 has 14 amino acids. The chain's CDR3 is CASSFGGMIQPQHF. CDR3 nucleotides: TGTGCCAGCAGCTTCGGAGGGATGATTCAGCCCCAGCATTTT.

The V call is TRBV25-1, the J call TRBJ1-5; tentative D call: TRBD1 (6 bases). CDR3 length: 15 amino acids. Deletions cut 2 bases from V and 3 bases from J, with 11 bases between. Per the germline V gene, CDR1 is MGHDK and CDR2 is SYGVNS. CDR3 sequence: CASSERGTLNQPQHF. The DNA for the CDR3 is TGTGCCAGCAGTGAAAGGGGGACCCTCAATCAGCCCCAGCATTTT.

This chain connects TRBV5-4 to TRBJ2-7; D is perhaps TRBD2 (5 bases). The V gene's germline CDR1 is SGHNT and CDR2 YYREEE (reference sequence). The V and J ends lost 7 bases and 6 bases respectively, with 11 bases between them. The CDR3 covers 11 residues. The CDR3 DNA reads TGTGCCAGCTCCTATGGGAGCGAGCAGTACTTC. It translates to CASSYGSEQYF.

V gene TRBV4-1 combines with J gene TRBJ2-7; D gene ambiguous. With 3 bases removed from V and 5 bases from J, the gap between germline ends came to 11 bases. CDR3 size: 13 residues. Germline V gene lookup returns CDR1 MGHRA and CDR2 YSYEKL. The CDR3 protein is CASSQGPLNEQYF. DNA for the CDR3: TGCGCCAGCAGCCAGGGCCCCTTGAACGAGCAGTACTTC.

This clone was observed a few times. The CDR3 region has the DNA TGTGCCAGCAGCTCGACAGGGGAGGAAGGCTACACCTTC. Translating it yields CASSSTGEEGYTF. The gene calls are TRBV6-5 and TRBJ1-2; 8 positions match TRBD1. The trim removed 6 bases at V and 8 bases at J, leaving 8 bases unmatched. This CDR3 region has 13 residues. CDR1 and CDR2 (germline): MNHEY, SVGAGI.

This rearrangement joins TRBV7-6 to TRBJ2-3, with 8 bases fitting TRBD1. Unmatched junction bases numbered 6, after V lost 5 bases and J lost 2 bases. The V gene's germline CDR1 is SGHVS and CDR2 FNYEAQ. The CDR3 consists of 15 residues. DNA of the CDR3: TGTGCCAGCAGCCCTCGGACAGGGAACACAGATACGCAGTATTTT. Protein product: CASSPRTGNTDTQYF.

V gene TRBV5-1 combines with J gene TRBJ2-3; weak D call: TRBD1 (5 bases). There are 16 residues in the CDR3. Per germline, CDR1 SGHRS and CDR2 YFSETQ. V was cut by 0 bases and J by 4 bases, with 15 bases left in between. CDR3 coding DNA: TGCGCCAGCAGCTTGGAGGCCTCAACAGGAGCAGATACGCAGTATTTT. Protein sequence: CASSLEASTGADTQYF.

This clone appeared once. The junction and the germline gene differ at one end; a read error may be behind it. V gene TRBV7-7 combines with J gene TRBJ2-2; possibly TRBD2 for D (7 bases). Germline V gene sequence: CDR1 SSHAT, CDR2 FNYEAQ (reference sequence). CDR3 length equals 17 residues. The CDR3 loop reads CASSLGGGRMNTGELFF. CDR3 coding DNA: TGTGCTAGCAGCTTAGGGGGGGGACGGATGAACACCGGGGAGCTGTTTTTT.

V is TRBV11-2 and J is TRBJ2-1, with D maybe TRBD1 (5 bases). V lost 8 bases and J 0 bases, leaving 14 bases between the germline ends. Per the germline V gene, CDR1 is SGHAT and CDR2 is FQNNGV. This CDR3 has 15 residues. As DNA, the CDR3 is TGTGCCAGCTCCTCCACAGGCAGCTCCTACAATGAGCAGTTCTTC. This sequence encodes CASSSTGSSYNEQFF.

This clone was found a few times. The chain couples TRBV19 to TRBJ2-1, with D perhaps matching TRBD2 (5 bases). Germline V lookup: CDR1 LNHDA, CDR2 SQIVND (reference sequence). This CDR3 contains 13 residues. V was shortened by 10 bases and J by 0 bases, with 10 bases between the two germline ends. The CDR3 bases are TGTGCCACCCAGCGGAGCTCCTACAATGAGCAGTTCTTC. It encodes CATQRSSYNEQFF.

V is TRBV4-1 and J is TRBJ1-6; 10 positions agree with TRBD1. The germline gives CDR1 MGHRA, CDR2 YSYEKL. With V trimmed by 4 bases and J by 9 bases, 9 bases remained unmatched. This CDR3 has 16 residues. In DNA, the CDR3 is TGCGCCAGCAGCCGGGAACCGGGACAGGGGATTTCACCCCTCCACTTT. Protein product: CASSREPGQGISPLHF.

To note about this clone: A read error may produce the germline difference seen at one junction end. The J gene is TRBJ1-1, the V gene TRBV7-7; D is possibly TRBD1 (5 bases). From germline, CDR1 is SSHAT and CDR2 FNYEAQ (reference sequence). The CDR3 totals 13 residues. The CDR3 here is CASSLDRNTEAFF. CDR3 nucleotide sequence: TGTGCTAGCAGCCTAGACAGAAACACTGAAGCTTTCTTT.

This sequence joins TRBV23-1 and TRBJ1-2; a weak D match, TRBD1 (5 bases). TRBV23-1 is labeled an ORF, and its function is uncertain. V was cut by 11 bases and J by 6 bases, with 28 bases left in between. The CDR3 runs 16 residues. CDR3: CADFWRSLDQGDGYTF. CDR3 in DNA: TGCGCCGACTTCTGGCGCAGTCTGGATCAGGGCGATGGCTACACCTTC.

The chain uses TRBV6-1 and TRBJ1-1; weak D call: TRBD1 (5 bases). The CDR3 covers 15 residues. In germline, CDR1 is MNHNS, CDR2 SASEGT. The ends were cut back, 8 bases at V and 4 bases at J, with 20 bases in the middle. The CDR3 loop reads CASVAFQGGATEAFF. In DNA, the CDR3 is TGTGCCAGCGTGGCCTTTCAGGGTGGGGCCACTGAAGCTTTCTTT.

The chain is built from TRBV5-1 and TRBJ1-3; TRBD1 is a possible D gene (5 bases). CDR1 and CDR2 (germline): SGHRS, YFSETQ. The V gene lost 2 bases and the J gene lost 0 bases, with 9 bases spanning the gap. The CDR3 spans 15 residues. Written as DNA, the CDR3 is TGCGCCAGCAGCTTTTCAGGGATCTCTGGAAACACCATATATTTT. This gives the protein CASSFSGISGNTIYF. Using reference TRBV5-1 and TRBJ1-3 for the parts outside the CDR3, the full variable domain is KAGVTQTPRYLIKTRGQQVTLSCSPISGHRSVSWYQQTPGQGLQFLFEYFSETQRNKGNFPGRFSGRQFSNSRSEMNVSTLELGDSALYLCASSFSGISGNTIYFGEGSWLTVV.

V usage is TRBV25-1 and J usage is TRBJ2-2; TRBD1 might be the D (6 bases). Germline values: CDR1 MGHDK, CDR2 SYGVNS. CDR3 length: 15 residues. Deletions cut 4 bases from V and 7 bases from J, with 16 bases between. The CDR3 is CASSAYYRVGGELFF. In DNA form, the CDR3 reads TGTGCCAGCAGTGCGTACTACAGGGTGGGCGGGGAGCTGTTTTTT.

The chain combines TRBV6-5 with TRBJ2-7, with TRBD2 as a possible D gene (6 bases). Trimming took 6 bases from V and 0 from J, leaving 15 bases between them. This CDR3 has 15 residues. Germline CDR1 MNHEY, CDR2 SVGAGI. The CDR3 coding sequence is TGTGCCAGCAGCCCACTAGCTATCGACTCCTACGAGCAGTACTTC. This gives the protein CASSPLAIDSYEQYF.

V and J are TRBV4-1 and TRBJ1-6, with a possible D match to TRBD1 (5 bases). The V gene lost 4 bases and the J gene lost 12 bases, with 16 bases spanning the gap. The CDR3 covers 14 residues. The germline V gene has CDR1 MGHRA and CDR2 YSYEKL. The CDR3 DNA follows: TGCGCCAGCAGCCCCGTTCGCGGGACCGAACCCCTCCACTTT. Protein: CASSPVRGTEPLHF.

This rearrangement joins TRBV6-1 to TRBJ2-1, with TRBD1 matching over 9 bases. This CDR3 is 15 amino acids long. CDR1 is MNHNS and CDR2 is SASEGT in the germline V gene. V lost 2 bases to trimming and J lost 5 bases; unmatched junction nucleotides: 4. CDR3: CASSERDRVHNEQFF. The CDR3 coding sequence is TGTGCCAGCAGTGAACGGGACAGGGTCCACAATGAGCAGTTCTTC.

This sequence joins TRBV5-1 and TRBJ2-1, with D possibly being TRBD2 (5 bases). This CDR3 spans 14 amino acids. Trimming left V 2 bases short and J 8 bases short, with 14 bases between. The germline gives CDR1 SGHRS, CDR2 YFSETQ. The DNA for the CDR3 is TGCGCCAGCAGCTTCCTCAGTAGCGAGGATGAGCAGTTCTTC. This gives the protein CASSFLSSEDEQFF.

The chain combines TRBV7-8 with TRBJ2-1; D is perhaps TRBD1 (6 bases). Trimming took off 3 bases at V and 9 bases at J, with 12 bases between the two ends. The CDR3 has 13 residues. CDR1 and CDR2 (germline): SGHVS, FQNEAQ. The CDR3, as DNA: TGTGCCAGCAGCTTTGGGGGCTTAGGTGAGCAGTTCTTC. Protein: CASSFGGLGEQFF. The full variable domain, in which reference TRBV7-8 and TRBJ2-1 provide the parts outside the CDR3, is GAGVSQSPRYKVAKRGQDVALRCDPISGHVSLFWYQQALGQGPEFLTYFQNEAQLDKSGLPSDRFFAERPEGSVSTLKIQRTQQEDSAVYLCASSFGGLGEQFFGPGTRLTVL.

The V call is TRBV30, the J call TRBJ2-2; 7 nucleotides agree with TRBD1. V shed 2 bases and J 5 bases; nucleotides not matched to a gene: 8. The germline V gene has CDR1 GTSNPN and CDR2 SVGIG (reference sequence). The CDR3 totals 15 residues. In DNA form, the CDR3 reads TGTGCCTGGAGTTACCGACAGGGATGGACCGGGGAGCTGTTTTTT. This gives the protein CAWSYRQGWTGELFF.

V usage is TRBV29-1 and J usage is TRBJ1-2; TRBD1 aligns across 7 bases. The V gene end was trimmed by 8 bases and the J gene end by 6 bases; junction bases not matched to a gene: 9. In germline, CDR1 is SQVTM, CDR2 ANQGSEA. The length of the CDR3 is 12 residues. The CDR3 loop reads CSFRQGRDGYTF. The CDR3 DNA follows: TGCAGCTTTCGACAGGGACGAGATGGCTACACCTTC.

The V and J genes are TRBV27 and TRBJ1-5; a possible D gene is TRBD1 (6 bases). The germline gives CDR1 MNHEY, CDR2 SMNVEV (reference sequence). The CDR3 length is 13 residues. V gave up 4 bases and J gave up 6 bases, with 10 bases separating them. In DNA, the CDR3 is TGTGCCAGCAGTTGGCAGGGGAGTCAGCCCCAGCATTTT. It encodes CASSWQGSQPQHF.

V and J are TRBV30 and TRBJ1-1, with D uncertain. The CDR3 is 15 amino acids. V was pared by 4 bases and J by 11 bases, with 26 bases between. The germline V gene has CDR1 GTSNPN and CDR2 SVGIG (reference sequence). DNA of the CDR3: TGTGCCTGGACTCTATCCTCCTCGGGGTCCCAGGAGGCTTTCTTT. It encodes CAWTLSSSGSQEAFF.

The count of this clone is one. This chain links TRBV10-1 with TRBJ2-3, with no clear D. Germline assignment: CDR1 WNHNN and CDR2 SYGVQD (reference sequence). V was trimmed by 2 bases and J by 5 bases, leaving 11 bases between them. The CDR3 consists of 14 residues. The CDR3 loop reads CASSERDTRDTQYF. The DNA for the CDR3 is TGCGCCAGCAGTGAGCGAGACACCAGAGATACGCAGTATTTT.

This chain uses TRBV7-6 with TRBJ1-2; TRBD1 matches 7 bases. J was trimmed by 4 bases and V by 5 bases; bases with no gene match: 7. This CDR3 is built from 14 residues. Germline V gives CDR1 SGHVS, CDR2 FNYEAQ. CDR3 nucleotides: TGTGCCAGCAGCCCCCTGGGGACAGCCTATGGCTACACCTTC. This translates into CASSPLGTAYGYTF.